The 22 T cell receptor beta chains reported below all come from one sample, sequenced in a study of blood T cell repertoires in COVID-19. Clones were read by immunoSEQ multiplex PCR, and TCRdb kept only the in-frame ones, dropping some. This table has 350,000 to 450,000 clones, just over 90% appearing once. Sequenced: PBMCs or T cells enriched from blood (not recorded which). The receptors originated from a woman in her 40s who had been exposed to COVID-19.

This clone was observed a single time. The chain carries TRBV13 and TRBJ2-3; D is possibly TRBD1 (6 bases). Germline assignment: CDR1 PRHDT and CDR2 FYEKMQ (reference sequence). The CDR3 runs to 15 residues. V gave up 3 bases and J gave up 3 bases, with 13 bases separating them. CDR3 coding DNA: TGTGCCAGCAGCTTTCAGGGGTTGTGGACAGATACGCAGTATTTT. This sequence encodes CASSFQGLWTDTQYF.

The rearrangement links TRBV3-1 (or the pseudogene TRBV3-2) to TRBJ2-5, with no clear D. Trimming left V 4 bases short and J 4 bases short, with 7 bases between. The CDR3 contains 12 residues. The germline V gene encodes CDR1 LGHDT and CDR2 YNNKEL (reference sequence). The CDR3 here is CASSPDSETQYF. The CDR3 nucleotides are TGTGCCAGCAGCCCCGACTCAGAGACCCAGTACTTC.

The chain combines TRBV24-1 with TRBJ2-3, with a possible D match to TRBD2 (6 bases). Germline V gives CDR1 KGHDR, CDR2 SFDVKD. This CDR3 spans 16 amino acids. Trimming shortened V by 3 bases and J by 1 base, and 13 bases separated the two germline ends. This chain's CDR3 is CATSDAVGGGTDTQYF. For the CDR3, the DNA is TGTGCCACCAGTGATGCGGTTGGCGGGGGCACAGATACGCAGTATTTT.

The rearrangement uses TRBV27 and TRBJ1-4, with 10 bases aligning to TRBD1. Germline loops: CDR1 MNHEY, CDR2 SMNVEV (reference sequence). V lost 6 bases, J lost 8 bases, and 9 bases stayed unmatched. The CDR3 covers 15 residues. This CDR3 is CASSSDRGRQEKLFF. As DNA, the CDR3 is TGTGCCAGCAGCTCCGACAGGGGGCGACAGGAAAAACTGTTTTTT.

This clone appeared once. V is TRBV20-1 and J is TRBJ1-5; 8 positions match TRBD1. The CDR3 has 17 amino acids. Trimming cost V 3 bases and J 6 bases; bases outside gene matches: 16. CDR1 DFQATT and CDR2 SNEGSKA come from the germline V gene (reference sequence). CDR3: CSASTFQGARGIQPQHF. The CDR3 DNA reads TGCAGTGCTAGTACGTTTCAGGGGGCACGTGGTATTCAGCCCCAGCATTTT.

This clone was seen a handful of times. The genes are TRBV6-5 and TRBJ2-7, with D maybe TRBD1 (5 bases). The V end was cut by 2 bases, the J end by 4 bases, with 15 bases between. Germline V lookup: CDR1 MNHEY, CDR2 SVGAGI. The CDR3 sequence is 15 residues long. The CDR3 coding sequence is TGTGCCAGCAGTTACCCCTCGGCAGGGTTGTACGAGCAGTACTTC. It encodes CASSYPSAGLYEQYF.

The rearrangement links TRBV9 to TRBJ2-3, with a weak D call TRBD2 (7 bases). The germline gives CDR1 SGDLS, CDR2 YYNGEE. The V end lost 1 base, the J end lost 3 bases, and 18 bases lay between the germline ends. The CDR3 has 17 amino acids. The CDR3 is CASSVPPGAGATDTQYF. The CDR3 nucleotides read TGTGCCAGCAGCGTACCCCCGGGGGCGGGGGCGACAGATACGCAGTATTTT. The whole variable domain, remainder taken from reference TRBV9 and TRBJ2-3, is DSGVTQTPKHLITATGQRVTLRCSPRSGDLSVYWYQQSLDQGLQFLIQYYNGEERAKGNILERFSAQQFPDLHSELNLSSLELGDSALYFCASSVPPGAGATDTQYFGPGTRLTVL.

Here the CDR3 DNA reads TGTGCCAGAAGCTTGGGAGGACTAGCGGGGATGTACGAGCAGTACTTC. Amino acids: CARSLGGLAGMYEQYF. The chain couples TRBV5-3 to TRBJ2-7, with 12 bases matching TRBD2. TRBV5-3 is assigned to the ORF class and has an uncertain function. V lost 0 bases and J lost 4; bases outside the gene matches: 5. This CDR3 region has 16 residues.

The chain joins TRBV4-3 to TRBJ2-6, with 7 bases aligning to TRBD1. V lost 1 base to trimming and J lost 4 bases; unmatched junction nucleotides: 4. Germline loops: CDR1 LGHNA, CDR2 YSLEER. The CDR3 extends over 16 amino acids. CDR3 sequence: CASSQGGGQGANVLTF. DNA of the CDR3: TGCGCCAGCAGCCAAGGAGGGGGCCAGGGGGCCAACGTCCTGACTTTC.

This chain uses TRBV6-2 or TRBV6-3 with TRBJ2-2; D possibly corresponds to TRBD1 (5 bases). The CDR3 runs 12 residues. Looked up from germline, CDR1 is MNHEY and CDR2 is SVGEGT. V was pared by 4 bases and J by 5 bases, with 5 bases between. CDR3 sequence (DNA): TGTGCCAGCAGTTCAGGGACCGGGGAGCTGTTTTTT. The encoded protein is CASSSGTGELFF.

The rearrangement uses TRBV29-1 and TRBJ1-4; D unclear. Germline V gives CDR1 SQVTM, CDR2 ANQGSEA. Trimming removed 4 bases from V and 0 bases from J, with 9 bases in between. The CDR3 has 14 residues. CDR3 protein: CSVAPGATNEKLFF. CDR3 nucleotides: TGCAGCGTTGCGCCGGGTGCAACTAATGAAAAACTGTTTTTT.

The gene calls are TRBV3-1 (or the pseudogene TRBV3-2) and TRBJ2-2, with a weak D call TRBD2 (6 bases). This CDR3 is built from 15 residues. Trimming took 6 bases from V and 7 from J, leaving 18 bases between them. Germline-derived CDR1 and CDR2 are LGHDT and YNNKEL (reference sequence). As DNA, the CDR3 is TGTGCCAGCAGACCTGCTTGGCGGGGTATCGGGGAGCTGTTTTTT. It encodes CASRPAWRGIGELFF.

V and J are TRBV7-8 and TRBJ1-2; 11 bases fit TRBD1. Trimming removed 1 base from V and 8 bases from J; junction bases left unmatched: 6. The CDR3 totals 15 residues. CDR1 SGHVS and CDR2 FQNEAQ come from the germline V gene. CDR3 nucleotides: TGTGCCAGCAGCTTAGTTGGGACAGGGGGGTACGGCTACACCTTC. It translates to CASSLVGTGGYGYTF.

This clone was picked up a small number of times. The chain recombines TRBV27 with TRBJ2-7, with 13 bases matching TRBD2. From germline, CDR1 is MNHEY and CDR2 SMNVEV (reference sequence). Losses at the gene ends were 5 bases for V and 4 bases for J; bases not matched to a gene: 11. This CDR3 spans 17 amino acids. For the CDR3, the DNA is TGTGCCAGCAGTCCGCCCACCGGGACTAGCGGGAAGTACGAGCAGTACTTC. Protein: CASSPPTGTSGKYEQYF.

V gene TRBV24-1 combines with J gene TRBJ1-2; D unclear. This CDR3 has 14 amino acids. The germline V gene has CDR1 KGHDR and CDR2 SFDVKD. With 3 bases removed from V and 7 bases from J, the gap between germline ends came to 14 bases. CDR3 region: CATSDKGGFSGYTF. The DNA for the CDR3 is TGTGCCACCAGTGATAAAGGAGGGTTCAGTGGCTACACCTTC.

The rearrangement joins TRBV7-2 to TRBJ2-1; D might be TRBD2 (7 bases). Germline V lookup: CDR1 SGHTA, CDR2 FQGNSA. The CDR3 is made up of 16 amino acids. The V and J ends lost 2 bases and 5 bases respectively, with 16 bases between them. The CDR3 sequence is CASSLPGGSRHNEQFF. The CDR3 DNA is TGTGCCAGCAGCTTACCGGGGGGCTCCCGGCACAATGAGCAGTTCTTC.

The V call is TRBV18, the J call TRBJ1-5; the D gene is possibly TRBD1 (6 bases). The CDR3 has 15 residues. Trimming left V 4 bases short and J 4 bases short, with 14 bases between. Germline V lookup: CDR1 KGHSH, CDR2 LQKENI. CDR3: CASSQLGQINQPQHF. The DNA of the CDR3 is TGTGCCAGCTCACAACTAGGACAGATTAATCAGCCCCAGCATTTT.

The rearrangement joins TRBV5-6 to TRBJ2-7; 9 bases map to TRBD1. V trimming: 1 base; J trimming: 4 bases; junction bases outside the gene matches: 6. CDR1 and CDR2 (germline): SGHDT, YYEEEE. The CDR3 sequence is 15 residues long. DNA of the CDR3: TGTGCCAGCAGCTTGTTCTTACAGGGGGCATACGAGCAGTACTTC. It codes for CASSLFLQGAYEQYF.

The V and J genes are TRBV5-4 and TRBJ2-2; tentative D call: TRBD1 (5 bases). The CDR3 sequence is 16 residues long. V was trimmed by 1 base and J by 5 bases, leaving 15 bases between them. The germline CDR1 and CDR2 sequences are SGHNT and YYREEE (reference sequence). CDR3 sequence (DNA): TGTGCCAGCAGCTTGAGTGTGAGACAGACTACCGGGGAGCTGTTTTTT. Translating gives CASSLSVRQTTGELFF.

This clone was detected once. The rearrangement uses TRBV19 and TRBJ2-5; 13 bases line up with TRBD2. This CDR3 comprises 16 residues. Germline lookup yields CDR1 LNHDA and CDR2 SQIVND (reference sequence). V lost 6 bases and J lost 1; bases outside the gene matches: 5. The CDR3 sequence: CASSRGLAGPQETQYF. The CDR3 nucleotides are TGTGCCAGTAGCAGGGGACTAGCGGGACCCCAAGAGACCCAGTACTTC.

The chain combines TRBV6-2 or TRBV6-3 with TRBJ2-7; D is possibly TRBD1 (6 bases). Germline assignment: CDR1 MNHEY and CDR2 SVGEGT. Trimming stripped 7 bases from V and 3 bases from J, with 19 bases between. This CDR3 region has 15 residues. The CDR3 DNA is TGTGCCAGCACCCCATGGGGCAGGACAGACTACGAGCAGTACTTC. Amino acids: CASTPWGRTDYEQYF.

The chain carries TRBV7-6 and TRBJ1-3; 7 bases align to TRBD1. The V and J ends lost 2 bases and 0 bases, in that order; junction bases with no gene match: 7. The CDR3 is 17 residues long. CDR1 SGHVS and CDR2 FNYEAQ come from the germline V gene. The CDR3 DNA is TGTGCCAGCAGCTTACGACAGGGCATAAACTCTGGAAACACCATATATTTT. Translating gives CASSLRQGINSGNTIYF.